This T cell receptor (beta chain) came from a study of OX40 agonist ivuxolimab in advanced cancers. Study overall: Cohort: approximately 79% men, mean age approximately 60, aged roughly 23 to 90. Three patients had partial responses: one hepatocellular carcinoma, two cutaneous melanoma. Study results and caveats: At 0.1 to 3.0 mg/kg, clonal expansion of CD4+ and CD8+ blood T cells had occurred by week 6.

Germline V gives CDR1 MDHEN, CDR2 SYDVKM. J was trimmed by 1 base and V by 2 bases; bases with no gene match: 2. The CDR3 covers 15 residues. On this clone itself: Its antigen is unidentified.

Sequencing used immunoSEQ multiplex PCR; TCRdb keeps in-frame clones, though not all of them. In the table there are about 100,000 clones, around 93% of which are singletons. The chain uses TRBV28 and TRBJ2-1; 7 bases are shared with TRBD2. The sequences come from CD4+ or CD8+ T cells sorted from blood, collected in a trial of the OX40 agonist ivuxolimab. The receptor was isolated from an adult with an advanced solid tumor such as melanoma, head and neck, liver or kidney cancer. CDR3 sequence: CASSLAGESYNEQFF. As DNA, the CDR3 is TGTGCCAGCAGTTTAGCGGGAGAATCCTACAATGAGCAGTTCTTC.